This TCR beta chain was retrieved from a study of Graves' ophthalmopathy and Graves' hyperthyroidism. In the study overall: At the time of initial diagnosis and before any treatment, peripheral blood was collected. Study outcomes and limitations: Clonotypes were expanded in thyroid at above 0.001 frequency, and most also appeared in blood. For predicting ophthalmopathy progression, the model had almost 71% sensitivity and 72.22% specificity.

Other autoimmune diseases, uncontrolled infections, pregnancy and lactation each led to patient exclusion. This clonotype has ten or more counts. Its antigen is undetermined. The CDR3 sequence is 12 residues long. V shed 9 bases, J shed 6 bases, and the junction held 7 bases outside the gene matches. CDR1 is LNHDA, CDR2 SQIVND, per germline (reference sequence). Using RNA transcripts, the TCR beta CDR3 regions were amplified. HTBI primers served in a first-round RT-PCR, which a second-round multiplex PCR followed. Each CDR3 protein gets one entry after TCRdb re-called the multiplex PCR reads with MiXCR. This sample yields roughly 700,000 distinct CDR3 sequences, of which approximately 40% are seen a single time; approximately 43% belongs to the top ten.

V usage is TRBV19 and J usage is TRBJ1-2, with 7 bases lining up with TRBD1. What was sequenced was peripheral blood. The receptor was isolated from an adult man with Graves' ophthalmopathy. In DNA form, the CDR3 reads TGTGCCAGCAACGACAGGGTCGATGGCTACACCTTC. It is translated as CASNDRVDGYTF.